This record looks at one T cell receptor (beta chain) sequence and its context. Its target antigen remains unknown. Base-call qualities are not available, and no considerably larger clone is one nucleotide away. The cohort was made up of approximately 670 healthy bone marrow donors. At the time of sampling, every cohort member was nominally healthy, though immune exposures that went unrecorded were likely present. The donor was CMV seronegative and belonged to the group of roughly 330 seronegative cohort members. A peripheral blood sample was provided by each donor, and peripheral blood mononuclear cells were used for TCR beta sequencing. The Qiagen DNeasy Blood Extraction Kit was used to extract genomic DNA from the blood cell samples. Receptors were amplified or captured by the immunoSEQ multiplex PCR assay. For the multiplex PCR, a mixture combining 60 forward primers for TCR Vbeta segments and 13 reverse primers for TCR Jbeta segments was used. The CDR3 region of rearranged TCR beta genes was amplified from genomic DNA with a multiplex PCR assay. The Illumina HiSeq System was used to sequence the amplified TCR beta libraries as 87-base-pair reads. Turning to the authors' computational methods: Across the 640 or so repertoires, a later analysis counted 78 million or so unique TCR beta chains, about 10 million of which were shared by at least two donors. Raw reads were error-corrected and collapsed into unique sequences by a nearest-neighbor algorithm in which closely related sequences were merged to remove PCR and sequencing errors. CDR3 sequences were aligned to IMGT reference sequences to assign V, D and J gene segments. For a sequence to be retained, at least a six-nucleotide match to both a V gene segment and a J gene segment was required. A rearrangement counted as productive if the CDR3 had no stop codons and remained in frame with V and J, and every other rearrangement counted as non-productive. CDR3 was defined according to IMGT convention as the region running from the second conserved V-encoded cysteine to the conserved J-encoded phenylalanine. In an earlier analysis of around 600 of the donors, sequences lacking an unambiguous match to a single V gene segment were excluded. In an earlier analysis of a few hundred of the donors, V segments were called functional above 56.7% productive rearrangements and were called segregating when the between-donor standard deviation exceeded 5%. A statistical classification framework was built to diagnose cytomegalovirus status from the catalog of TCR beta chain sequences. In a later analysis, TCR nucleotide sequences were compared against IMGT/GENE-DB human TR gene sequences so that V and J genes could be assigned. Using the TCRdist pipeline, a later analysis assigned CDR3 sequences along with most-parsimonious VDJ recombination scenarios. In a later analysis, each TCR beta chain was defined by its CDR3 amino acid sequence together with its V-gene family, and reads without a unique V-gene family were excluded. A later analysis removed 592 highly shared, low-generation-probability nucleotide sequences to deal with suspected cross-contamination and a sequencing artifact. For each public chain, a later analysis derived a clonal expansion index from normalized ranks of inferred template counts within each repertoire. In a later analysis, generation probabilities were computed using a VDJ recombination model fitted to out-of-frame rearrangements, and the results were checked against IGoR. A later analysis scored TCR-TCR, TCR-HLA and TCR-CMV co-occurrence with hypergeometric tests, applying a repertoire-size bias correction to TCR pairs. To estimate false discovery rates, a later analysis permuted the HLA or CMV assignments 20 times. A later analysis grouped co-occurring TCRs with DBSCAN, adding TCRdist sequence similarity when clustering within HLA-allele-positive subsets. Repertoires with fewer than 30,000 or more than 120,000 public chains were left out of co-occurrence clustering, as were about 5 repertoires with anomalous nucleotide sharing. The clones in this table, taken by TCRdb from immuneACCESS, are in-frame only. Not every clone is retained; where verified, under half of the shortfall comes from an unresolved V gene, and the cause of the rest is unknown. Clone size and the V and J calls come from that table; the DNA yielded D and trimming. In this sample the table shows 100,000 to 120,000 clones, around 70% of which occur a single time. 3% to 3.5% of the sample goes to the ten largest clones.

The data were obtained in a study of cytomegalovirus exposure and HLA in healthy donors (dated by TCRdb to 2016 to 2017). Turning to the overall study: An earlier analysis of approximately 600 of the donors reported roughly 270 Gb of sequence data and approximately 110 million unique TCR beta sequences from 150 million to 200 million T cells. The study was designed to test whether signatures of past pathogen exposure could be identified by cataloging public T cell receptors. To study patterns of TCR occurrence, a later analysis re-analyzed previously published TCR beta repertoires from around 670 donors and added high-resolution HLA genotyping. Both class I and class II loci were covered by HLA typing, at four-digit resolution. Using immunosequencing, the study profiled T cell repertoires from about 650 subjects and related those repertoires to cytomegalovirus serostatus. Besides the first cohort of 666 subjects, a separate validation cohort made up of 120 different subjects was used. Of the roughly 420 genotyped donors, approximately 81% were placed in the genetic ancestry cluster associated with self-reported Caucasian donors. An earlier analysis of roughly 600 of the donors used high-throughput TCR beta sequencing to judge whether each TCR beta V gene segment behaved as functional or pseudogenic. About 5 DR-DQ haplotypes were handled as single units for association and clustering, since linkage in the cohort was strong. Rather than drawing on any new phenotypic data, the later analysis identified candidate immune exposures from TCR beta sequences and the way those sequences occurred across donors. Among around 400 genotyped donors of the cohort, an average of approximately 240,000 unique TCR beta nucleotide sequences were sequenced per donor, 15% to 20% of them non-productive. Genome-wide SNP genotypes for about three fifths of the roughly 670 donors were used in a later genetic analysis, which treated that subset as a discovery cohort. About 320 gigabases of sequencing data and tens of millions of unique TCR sequences were included in an early release covering about 600 HLA-typed donors. Every discovery cohort repertoire had been produced on one sequencing platform. To predict cytomegalovirus infection status, the study combined high-throughput TCR immunosequencing, statistical association of individual TCRs with disease status, and machine learning. Alongside the repertoire data, information on donor age, sex, ethnicity and CMV serostatus was compiled. Typing coverage differed by locus: A, B, C, DRB1 and DQB1 were typed in about 629-640 donors, DQA1 in 500 to 550, DPA1 in 600 to 610, and DPB1 in 472. The research as a whole found: Sequencing depth was assumed to be roughly uniform across donors in the presence/absence analyses, though that assumption may not hold. The sequencing pipeline was judged likely to have produced a cluster of highly shared sequence variants as a technical artifact. Assigning TCR associations to individual alleles was difficult when HLA alleles, especially DR and DQ, strongly co-occurred. HLA typing was unavailable for some donors at each locus, so association tests used only the typed subset. Several of the top co-occurrence clusters appeared to be linked to parvovirus B19, influenza, CMV and Epstein-Barr virus, according to a later analysis. A further reported finding was that TCR beta sequences accurately predicted the HLA-A and HLA-B alleles for most subjects in the first cohort. Specific HLA alleles were associated with 18,000 or so TCR beta sequences at a false discovery rate of 0.05 in a later analysis. The authors suggested that the approach could potentially be generalized to other disease states and immunological phenotypes. Linkage disequilibrium might explain the correlated functional status among segregating V segments, but an unknown experimental factor could not be excluded. An earlier analysis of roughly 570 of the donors showed that most TCR beta V segments appeared in productive rearrangements either about 87% or about 30% of the time, which broadly matched IMGT annotations. Compared with equally common non-associated chains, HLA-associated TCR beta chains in a later analysis were more clonally expanded and had lower generation probabilities. In a later genetic analysis, fewer N-insertions in productive TCRs were reported among donors in an Asian-associated ancestry cluster than the roughly 700-donor mean. Most TCR sequences were observed very rarely across donors, whereas some public TCRs were present in many individuals. In this cohort, only TCR beta chains were sequenced, and detectable features were limited by the absence of alpha or paired-chain data. Cytomegalovirus status was reported to be diagnosed by the classifier with high specificity and sensitivity in both the original and validation cohorts. The earlier analysis of approximately 590 of the donors excluded some 15 rarely observed V segments, including chromosome 9 orphons, because counts were too low. In vitro tests confirmed that a few of the cytomegalovirus-associated TCR beta chains recognize cytomegalovirus antigens. In a later analysis, TCR association rates were found to vary across HLA loci, with the most associated TCRs seen for DRB1 alleles and the fewest for HLA-C alleles. Most CMV-associated TCR beta chains appeared to be HLA-restricted in a later analysis, and the HLA associations seemed to be driven largely by CMV exposure. The only immune exposure information available for the cohort was CMV serostatus. In the study, some 160 TCR beta chains were listed as associated with cytomegalovirus. A later genetic analysis associated a missense DCLRE1C variant with V-gene and J-gene trimming of TCR beta chains, and an independent cohort replicated the association.

The TCR comes from a man aged 30 to 45 in good health and CMV-seronegative. The material sequenced was PBMCs.

In nucleotides, the sequence is TGCGCCAGCACCCAGGGGTTGGGTGGCTACACCTTC. This yields the protein CASTQGLGGYTF. Rearrangement joined TRBV5-1 to TRBJ1-2; tentative D gene TRBD1, with 6 bases matching. Cut back by 6 bases and 7 bases, the V and J ends lie 13 bases apart. The CDR3 covers 12 residues, taking in both the cysteine and the phenylalanine. Only the CDR3 DNA stays, 36 bases, in frame from base 1. Per the germline V gene, SGHRS is the CDR1 and YFSETQ is the CDR2.